The clone carrying this T cell receptor beta chain was found a few times. This record belongs to a study of T-cell memory formation after mild COVID-19. TCRdb re-called the 5' RACE reads through MiXCR, storing one row per CDR3 protein. This repertoire shows 300,000 to 400,000 distinct CDR3 sequences, over 10% found once; its top ten account for roughly 23%. The V gene end was trimmed by 6 bases and the J gene end by 3 bases; junction bases not matched to a gene: 8. The CDR3 loop spans 15 amino acids. V usage is TRBV12-3 or TRBV12-4 and J usage is TRBJ2-1, with 7 positions matching TRBD1. Specimen: PBMCs or a T cell subset sorted from them (not recorded which). The sequence was collected from a man aged 18 to 35 who had mild COVID-19 (a few samples of this study predate the infection). Cell type and time point are not known. The CDR3 reads CASSHPGQNYNEQFF. CDR3 DNA sequence: TGTGCCAGCAGCCACCCGGGACAGAACTACAATGAGCAGTTCTTC.